The 26 T cell receptor beta chains reported below all come from one sample, sequenced in a study of a mutant IDH1 vaccine in newly diagnosed glioma (dated by TCRdb to the early 2020s). Library construction relied on the immunoSEQ multiplex PCR assay. The table comes from immuneACCESS by way of TCRdb, which keeps in-frame sequences with V and J called. Part of the clones is missing from these tables; in studies checked, under half for an unresolved V gene and the rest for unknown reasons. The sample table holds 55,000 to 65,000 clones, of which more than 80% were seen once. About 3.7% of the sample comes from the top ten. What this sample's time point label stands for: week 11, during vaccination. Every vaccine dose consisted of 300 ug of a 20-mer mutant IDH1 peptide in Montanide, administered subcutaneously together with topical imiquimod. Their antigen targets remain unknown. Source: PBMCs, taken from a glioma patient whose treatment included an IDH1 peptide vaccine. These receptors were collected from a man aged 25-40 years with glioma.

This chain joins TRBV6-6 and TRBJ2-1; D gene unclear. V was shortened by 6 bases and J by 4 bases, with 19 bases between the two germline ends. CDR3 length: 16 amino acids. The V gene's germline CDR1 is MNHNY and CDR2 SVGAGI (reference sequence). In DNA, the CDR3 is TGTGCCAGCAGCTTGGGTCCGGGCGGTGGGTACAATGAGCAGTTCTTC. Encoded protein: CASSLGPGGGYNEQFF.

The V call is TRBV5-6, the J call TRBJ2-6; 7 positions match TRBD1. From germline, CDR1 is SGHDT and CDR2 YYEEEE. V lost 6 bases to trimming and J lost 2 bases; unmatched junction nucleotides: 2. The CDR3 contains 14 residues. The CDR3 spells CASITGAGANVLTF. The CDR3 region has the DNA TGTGCCAGCATTACAGGGGCTGGGGCCAACGTCCTGACTTTC. Full variable domain (remainder filled in from reference TRBV5-6 and TRBJ2-6): DAGVTQSPTHLIKTRGQQVTLRCSPKSGHDTVSWYQQALGQGPQFIFQYYEEEERQRGNFPDRFSGHQFPNYSSELNVNALLLGDSALYLCASITGAGANVLTFGAGSRLTVL.

V usage is TRBV5-5 and J usage is TRBJ1-3; 8 bases match TRBD1. Germline CDR1 is SGHKS and CDR2 is YYEKEE (reference sequence). The CDR3 runs to 15 residues. V shed 3 bases, J shed 7 bases, and the junction held 9 bases outside the gene matches. CDR3 amino acids: CASSSDRGYGNTIYF. The CDR3 bases are TGTGCCAGCAGCTCCGACAGGGGTTATGGTAACACCATATATTTT.

The chain combines TRBV2 with TRBJ2-7; 9 bases line up with TRBD2. CDR3 size: 15 residues. Germline V CDR1 and CDR2: SNHLY, FYNNEI. Losses at the gene ends were 5 bases for V and 6 bases for J; bases not matched to a gene: 11. CDR3 bases: TGTGCCAGCAGTAGACAAGCGGGGGGCGGGGGCGAGCAGTACTTC. It translates to CASSRQAGGGGEQYF.

The chain recombines TRBV9 with TRBJ2-1, with 8 nucleotides matching TRBD2. The CDR3 covers 17 residues. The germline V gene has CDR1 SGDLS and CDR2 YYNGEE. Germline trimming cut 4 bases from V and 0 bases from J; bases unmatched to any gene: 9. CDR3 sequence: CASSPTSDPSSYNEQFF. In DNA form, the CDR3 reads TGTGCCAGCAGCCCGACTAGCGACCCTAGCTCCTACAATGAGCAGTTCTTC.

The chain joins TRBV30 to TRBJ2-7; TRBD1 is a possible D gene (6 bases). The ends were cut back, 0 bases at V and 7 bases at J, with 16 bases in the middle. The CDR3 runs 14 residues. Per germline, CDR1 GTSNPN and CDR2 SVGIG (reference sequence). As DNA, the CDR3 is TGTGCCTGGAGTGTACGGGCAGGGGTTAGAGAGCAGTACTTC. Residues: CAWSVRAGVREQYF.

This clone came up once. CDR3 protein: CASSLGRYGYTF. For the CDR3, the DNA is TGTGCCAGCAGTTTAGGTCGTTATGGCTACACCTTC. The chain uses TRBV28 and TRBJ1-2; no reliable D call. CDR1 is MDHEN, CDR2 SYDVKM, per germline. CDR3 size: 12 residues. V dropped 2 bases and J dropped 5 bases, with 6 bases sitting between them.

The rearrangement uses TRBV5-5 and TRBJ1-2; D unresolved. V lost 5 bases and J lost 1, with 18 bases in between. The germline V gene has CDR1 SGHKS and CDR2 YYEKEE (reference sequence). The CDR3 is made up of 16 amino acids. The CDR3 reads CASRLATGGLNYGYTF. CDR3 nucleotide sequence: TGTGCCAGCAGGCTAGCAACGGGAGGGCTTAACTATGGCTACACCTTC.

The chain employs TRBV9 and TRBJ1-1; TRBD1 matches at 10 bases. J was trimmed by 4 bases and V by 7 bases; bases with no gene match: 10. The CDR3 has 15 amino acids. Germline assignment: CDR1 SGDLS and CDR2 YYNGEE. The CDR3 DNA is TGTGCCAGCGGTGGGACAGGGGTCTTGGGCACTGAAGCTTTCTTT. Its protein is CASGGTGVLGTEAFF.

This clone was seen a single time. V usage is TRBV19 and J usage is TRBJ1-2; D gene ambiguous. Trimming removed 6 bases from V and 3 bases from J, with 11 bases in between. This CDR3 spans 13 amino acids. From germline, CDR1 is LNHDA and CDR2 SQIVND (reference sequence). CDR3 in DNA: TGTGCCAGTAGCGAATTAGGCCACTATGGCTACACCTTC. Translated, it gives CASSELGHYGYTF.

The rearrangement links TRBV6-6 to TRBJ1-2; no reliable D call. Germline assignment: CDR1 MNHNY and CDR2 SVGAGI (reference sequence). The V end was cut by 6 bases, the J end by 2 bases, with 19 bases between. The CDR3 has 16 amino acids. For the CDR3, the DNA is TGTGCCAGCAGGGCCCTGACCGCGATCGGAAACTATGGCTACACCTTC. Translated: CASRALTAIGNYGYTF.

Concerning this clone: Other DNA sequences from this sample encode an identical CDR3 as well. The chain couples TRBV9 to TRBJ1-5; TRBD1 aligns across 9 bases. The CDR3 runs to 15 residues. Trimming at V came to 4 bases and at J to 6 bases, leaving 8 bases not matched to a gene. Germline CDR1 SGDLS, CDR2 YYNGEE. The CDR3 sequence: CASSPNRGLGQPQHF. The CDR3 DNA sequence: TGTGCCAGCAGCCCCAACAGGGGGCTCGGTCAGCCCCAGCATTTT.

This clone was picked up one time. V is TRBV19 and J is TRBJ1-1; D is unclear. CDR3 length: 15 amino acids. V shed 6 bases and J shed 5 bases, with 19 bases lying between them. Germline V CDR1 and CDR2: LNHDA, SQIVND (reference sequence). CDR3 nucleotides: TGTGCCAGTAGCCCTCCCGAGCAGGCATGGACTGAAGCTTTCTTT. Encoded protein: CASSPPEQAWTEAFF.

V is TRBV5-1 and J is TRBJ2-3; 12 bases agree with TRBD2. V dropped 7 bases and J dropped 4; count of bases not matched to a gene: 10. The CDR3 has 16 residues. CDR1 is SGHRS, CDR2 YFSETQ, per germline. CDR3 protein: CASGAASGRVPDTQYF. The CDR3 DNA is TGCGCCAGCGGCGCGGCTAGCGGGAGGGTCCCAGATACGCAGTATTTT.

The chain carries TRBV10-3 and TRBJ1-6; 9 bases fit TRBD1. Germline assignment: CDR1 ENHRY and CDR2 SYGVKD. The CDR3 runs to 13 residues. V dropped 10 bases and J dropped 7; count of bases not matched to a gene: 5. CDR3 DNA: TGTGCCACCAGCGGGACAGGGAATTCACCCCTCCACTTT. This translates into CATSGTGNSPLHF.

This CDR3 reads CASSHKTSGGGTDTQYF. The CDR3 nucleotides read TGTGCCAGCAGCCACAAGACTAGCGGGGGGGGAACAGATACGCAGTATTTT. The chain carries TRBV4-2 and TRBJ2-3, with 14 bases aligning to TRBD2. Germline-derived CDR1 and CDR2 are LGHNA and YNFKEQ. V lost 3 bases to trimming and J lost 3 bases; unmatched junction nucleotides: 5. This CDR3 contains 17 residues.

The chain recombines TRBV2 with TRBJ2-2; D might be TRBD2 (6 bases). This CDR3 comprises 14 residues. The V end was cut by 2 bases, the J end by 8 bases, with 12 bases between. In germline, CDR1 is SNHLY, CDR2 FYNNEI. CDR3 in DNA: TGTGCCAGCAGTGAAAGGACTACCAGTGGGGAGCTGTTTTTT. Translation gives CASSERTTSGELFF.

The rearrangement joins TRBV30 to TRBJ2-4, with 7 bases that match TRBD2. V was clipped by 0 bases and J by 8 bases; unmatched bases: 10. Germline V gene lookup returns CDR1 GTSNPN and CDR2 SVGIG (reference sequence). The CDR3 runs 15 residues. CDR3 DNA sequence: TGTGCCTGGAGTGTAGGGAGGGACTGGGGAGACATTCAGTACTTC. This codes for CAWSVGRDWGDIQYF.

V gene TRBV7-2 combines with J gene TRBJ2-5; the D gene is possibly TRBD1 (6 bases). CDR3 size: 15 residues. V was cut by 5 bases and J by 2 bases, with 15 bases left in between. The germline gives CDR1 SGHTA, CDR2 FQGNSA. The CDR3 bases are TGTGCCAGCAGCCCCAACCAGGGGATTCAAGAGACCCAGTACTTC. Amino acid sequence: CASSPNQGIQETQYF.

This clone was seen once. The V gene is TRBV29-1, the J gene TRBJ2-6; no firm D call. Germline V gene lookup returns CDR1 SQVTM and CDR2 ANQGSEA. V lost 5 bases and J lost 4, with 9 bases in between. CDR3 length: 13 amino acids. CDR3 DNA: TGCAGCGTTTTAGGTCTCGGGGCCAACGTCCTGACTTTC. Translated, it gives CSVLGLGANVLTF.

This chain connects TRBV20-1 to TRBJ2-5; the D is unclear. Germline CDR1 is DFQATT and CDR2 is SNEGSKA (reference sequence). The CDR3 sequence is 11 residues long. V shed 6 bases and J shed 4 bases, with 9 bases lying between them. CDR3 in DNA: TGCAGTGCGCGACGTCTAGAGACCCAGTACTTC. Translation: CSARRLETQYF.

V and J are TRBV2 and TRBJ2-5; TRBD1 aligns across 7 bases. CDR1 SNHLY and CDR2 FYNNEI come from the germline V gene. V dropped 6 bases and J dropped 1; count of bases not matched to a gene: 2. This CDR3 is 13 amino acids long. The CDR3 DNA reads as TGTGCCAGCAGCAGGGGGATCCAAGAGACCCAGTACTTC. Its translation: CASSRGIQETQYF. The full variable domain, its missing parts supplied by reference TRBV2 and TRBJ2-5, is EPEVTQTPSHQVTQMGQEVILRCVPISNHLYFYWYRQILGQKVEFLVSFYNNEISEKSEIFDDQFSVERPDGSNFTLKIRSTKLEDSAMYFCASSRGIQETQYFGPGTRLLVL.

The J gene is TRBJ1-5, the V gene TRBV5-1, with D possibly matching TRBD1 (6 bases). V lost 0 bases, J lost 3 bases, and 22 bases lay in between. This CDR3 comprises 19 residues. Germline lookup yields CDR1 SGHRS and CDR2 YFSETQ. The CDR3 DNA is TGCGCCAGCAGCTTGGAACCCAGGGGAGGGCGCCTAATCAATCAGCCCCAGCATTTT. Translating it yields CASSLEPRGGRLINQPQHF.

The chain uses TRBV5-4 and TRBJ1-2, with TRBD1 identical over 7 bases. This CDR3 has 16 residues. With 5 bases clipped from V and 8 bases from J, the junction kept 18 bases outside the gene matches. CDR1 is SGHNT and CDR2 is YYREEE in the germline V gene (reference sequence). The DNA for the CDR3 is TGTGCCAGCAGGCCGGTCGGGTCAGGGGGGGCCCAAGGCTACACCTTC. The encoded protein is CASRPVGSGGAQGYTF.

The J gene is TRBJ2-2, the V gene TRBV2, with D unresolved. Trimming took 8 bases from V and 0 from J, leaving 13 bases between them. The CDR3 contains 15 residues. Germline loops: CDR1 SNHLY, CDR2 FYNNEI. The CDR3 DNA follows: TGTGCCAGCTTACGAGGACCTACGAACACCGGGGAGCTGTTTTTT. As protein: CASLRGPTNTGELFF.

The chain couples TRBV4-1 to TRBJ2-6; no clear D gene. Between the trimmed V and J ends, which lost 4 bases and 0 bases, there was a span of 16 bases. The CDR3 runs 18 residues. Germline assignment: CDR1 MGHRA and CDR2 YSYEKL. The CDR3 is CASSRAPGTSSGANVLTF. For the CDR3, the DNA is TGCGCCAGCAGCCGGGCCCCGGGCACGAGCTCTGGGGCCAACGTCCTGACTTTC.